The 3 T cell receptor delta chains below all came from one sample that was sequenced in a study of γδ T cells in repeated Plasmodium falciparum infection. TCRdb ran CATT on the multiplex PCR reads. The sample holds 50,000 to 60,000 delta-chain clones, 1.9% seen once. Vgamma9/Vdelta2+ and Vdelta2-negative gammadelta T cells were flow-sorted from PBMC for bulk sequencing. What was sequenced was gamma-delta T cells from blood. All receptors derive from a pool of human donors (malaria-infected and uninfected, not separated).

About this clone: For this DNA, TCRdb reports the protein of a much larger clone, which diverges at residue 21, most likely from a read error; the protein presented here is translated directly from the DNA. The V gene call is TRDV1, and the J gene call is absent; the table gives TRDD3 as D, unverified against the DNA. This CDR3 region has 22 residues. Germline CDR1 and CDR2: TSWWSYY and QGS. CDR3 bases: TGTGCTCTTGGGGAACGGTACCTTCCTCTTAACGAAGTTGTGGGGAGGACCGATAAACTCACCTTT. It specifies CALGERYLPLNEVVGRTDKLTF.

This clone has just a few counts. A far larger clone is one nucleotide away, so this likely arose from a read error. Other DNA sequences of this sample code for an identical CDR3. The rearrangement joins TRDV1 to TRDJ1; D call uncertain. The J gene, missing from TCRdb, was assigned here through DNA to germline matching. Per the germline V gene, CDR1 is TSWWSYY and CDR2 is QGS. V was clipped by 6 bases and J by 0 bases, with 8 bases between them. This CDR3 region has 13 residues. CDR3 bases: TGTGCTCTTGGAGGTTATAACACCGATAAACTCATCTTT. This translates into CALGGYNTDKLIF.

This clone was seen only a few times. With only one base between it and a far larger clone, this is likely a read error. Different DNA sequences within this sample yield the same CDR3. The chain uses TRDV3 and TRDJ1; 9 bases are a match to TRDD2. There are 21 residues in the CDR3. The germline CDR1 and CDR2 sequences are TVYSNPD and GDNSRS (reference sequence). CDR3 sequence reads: CASGGPFLQWGPLQGTDKLIF. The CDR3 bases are TGTGCCTCCGGGGGCCCCTTCCTACAATGGGGGCCTCTACAGGGGACCGATAAACTCATCTTC.